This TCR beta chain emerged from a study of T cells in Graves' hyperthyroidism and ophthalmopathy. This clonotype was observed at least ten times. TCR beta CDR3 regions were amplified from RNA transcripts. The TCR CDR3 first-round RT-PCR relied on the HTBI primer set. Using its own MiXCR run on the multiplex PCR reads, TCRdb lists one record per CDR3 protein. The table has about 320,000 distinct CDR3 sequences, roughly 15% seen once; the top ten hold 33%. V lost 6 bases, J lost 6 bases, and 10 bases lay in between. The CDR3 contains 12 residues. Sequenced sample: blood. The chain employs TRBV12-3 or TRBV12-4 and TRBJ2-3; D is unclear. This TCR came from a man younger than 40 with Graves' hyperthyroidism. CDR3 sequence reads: CASSPTKDTQYF. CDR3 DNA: TGTGCCAGCAGCCCGACGAAGGATACGCAGTATTTT.